One and the same sample provided the 13 T cell receptor beta chains below, sequenced in a study of blood T cell repertoires in COVID-19. TCRdb keeps only in-frame clones here, not all; method: immunoSEQ multiplex PCR. The table lists 150,000 to 200,000 clones, about 81% of them singletons. Sequenced sample: peripheral blood. Source of these receptors: a human donor in a cohort sampled during active COVID-19.

This chain uses TRBV19 with TRBJ2-1, with D tentatively TRBD1 (7 bases). Per the germline V gene, CDR1 is LNHDA and CDR2 is SQIVND (reference sequence). This CDR3 is built from 17 residues. V dropped 7 bases and J dropped 4 bases, with 23 bases sitting between them. CDR3 DNA sequence: TGTGCCAGTACCACTCGGGTGAGACAGGGAGGTTACAATGAGCAGTTCTTC. This gives the protein CASTTRVRQGGYNEQFF.

The J gene is TRBJ1-2, the V gene TRBV5-1, with a possible D match to TRBD1 (5 bases). This CDR3 contains 14 residues. V lost 4 bases to trimming and J lost 8 bases, with 18 bases between them. Looked up from germline, CDR1 is SGHRS and CDR2 is YFSETQ. For the CDR3, the DNA is TGCGCCAGCAGCAGTACAGGAACCCCTCGCGGCTACACCTTC. Its translation is CASSSTGTPRGYTF.

The chain recombines TRBV5-1 with TRBJ1-2; 10 nucleotides match TRBD1. This CDR3 has 16 residues. The V gene end was trimmed by 4 bases and the J gene end by 4 bases; junction bases not matched to a gene: 10. From germline, CDR1 is SGHRS and CDR2 YFSETQ. CDR3 nucleotide sequence: TGCGCCAGCAGCCCAGGACAGGGGGGGTCATTCTATGGCTACACCTTC. This encodes CASSPGQGGSFYGYTF. Full variable domain (rest looked up from reference TRBV5-1 and TRBJ1-2): KAGVTQTPRYLIKTRGQQVTLSCSPISGHRSVSWYQQTPGQGLQFLFEYFSETQRNKGNFPGRFSGRQFSNSRSEMNVSTLELGDSALYLCASSPGQGGSFYGYTFGSGTRLTVV.

J is TRBJ1-2 and V is TRBV9; D is perhaps TRBD1 (5 bases). From germline, CDR1 is SGDLS and CDR2 YYNGEE. The CDR3 has 12 amino acids. V was shortened by 3 bases and J by 13 bases, with 16 bases between the two germline ends. CDR3 sequence: CASSASSGYPTF. The CDR3 DNA reads TGTGCCAGCAGCGCCTCCTCAGGGTATCCCACCTTC.

The chain carries TRBV25-1 and TRBJ2-3; 8 nucleotides agree with TRBD1. Germline CDR1 and CDR2: MGHDK and SYGVNS. The CDR3 covers 15 residues. Trimming cost V 8 bases and J 3 bases; bases outside gene matches: 10. CDR3 nucleotides: TGTGCCAGCGAGCGGACAGGGTTTAGTACAGATACGCAGTATTTT. The encoded protein is CASERTGFSTDTQYF.

V is TRBV6-5 and J is TRBJ1-1, with D possibly being TRBD1 (5 bases). The CDR3 loop spans 13 amino acids. In germline, CDR1 is MNHEY, CDR2 SVGAGI. Trimming pared 7 bases from V and 1 base from J, leaving 10 bases between. This CDR3 reads CASKTTANTEAFF. The CDR3 DNA follows: TGTGCCAGCAAGACGACAGCGAACACTGAAGCTTTCTTT.

The V gene is TRBV5-1, the J gene TRBJ2-3, with 9 bases that match TRBD1. Trimming cost V 0 bases and J 5 bases; bases outside gene matches: 4. The CDR3 runs 15 residues. Germline V gene lookup returns CDR1 SGHRS and CDR2 YFSETQ. CDR3 amino acids: CASSLEQGAIDTQYF. For the CDR3, the DNA is TGCGCCAGCAGCTTGGAACAGGGGGCAATAGATACGCAGTATTTT.

This sequence joins TRBV3-1 (or the pseudogene TRBV3-2) and TRBJ2-1; 10 bases align to TRBD2. With 4 bases clipped from V and 0 bases from J, the junction kept 0 bases outside the gene matches. The CDR3 has 15 residues. The germline gives CDR1 LGHDT, CDR2 YNNKEL (reference sequence). This CDR3 reads CASSRLAGSYNEQFF. For the CDR3, the DNA is TGTGCCAGCAGCCGACTAGCGGGCTCCTACAATGAGCAGTTCTTC.

CDR3 nucleotides: TGCGCCAGCAGCGTGGGACAGAACACTGAAGCTTTCTTT. It specifies CASSVGQNTEAFF. The chain recombines TRBV5-1 with TRBJ1-1; D is perhaps TRBD1 (6 bases). CDR1 is SGHRS and CDR2 is YFSETQ in the germline V gene. Deletions cut 4 bases from V and 1 base from J, with 8 bases between. There are 13 residues in the CDR3.

This clone appeared once. This chain joins TRBV6-2 or TRBV6-3 and TRBJ2-7, with TRBD2 matching 8 bases. CDR1 and CDR2 from the germline V gene are MNHEY and SVGEGT. This CDR3 is built from 17 residues. The junction had 11 bases not matched to a gene; V was cut back by 2 bases and J by 2 bases. The CDR3 region is CASSYLPLAGLTYEQYF. The CDR3 DNA sequence: TGTGCCAGCAGTTACCTGCCTCTAGCGGGCCTTACCTACGAGCAGTACTTC.

This clone appeared once. This chain joins TRBV7-2 and TRBJ2-4, with 8 bases that match TRBD1. Germline V gene lookup returns CDR1 SGHTA and CDR2 FQGNSA. J gave up 5 bases and V 2 bases, and 5 bases lay outside the gene matches. This CDR3 spans 15 amino acids. The DNA for the CDR3 is TGTGCCAGCAGCTTAAGACAGGGGATCCAAAACATTCAGTACTTC. The encoded protein is CASSLRQGIQNIQYF.

The rearrangement uses TRBV7-2 and TRBJ2-7; 10 positions agree with TRBD1. After removal of 5 bases from V and 2 bases from J, the junction contained 6 bases not matched to a gene. This CDR3 has 15 amino acids. Germline assignment: CDR1 SGHTA and CDR2 FQGNSA. This CDR3 reads CASSPSGTGAYEQYF. The CDR3 region has the DNA TGTGCCAGCAGCCCGTCCGGGACAGGGGCCTACGAGCAGTACTTC.

The chain is built from TRBV12-3 or TRBV12-4 and TRBJ1-4; TRBD1 is a possible D gene (5 bases). V lost 6 bases and J 8 bases, leaving 10 bases between the germline ends. The CDR3 runs 12 residues. Here the CDR3 DNA reads TGTGCCAGCAGAACAGGCGGAGAAAAACTGTTTTTT. Translated, it gives CASRTGGEKLFF.